This note documents a single T cell receptor beta chain sequence. Data came from immunoSEQ multiplex PCR; TCRdb stores just in-frame clones and leaves some out. The table has 80,000 to 90,000 clones, under 95% seen once. The trim removed 3 bases at V and 5 bases at J, leaving 10 bases unmatched. In germline, CDR1 is SGHTA, CDR2 FQGNSA. The CDR3 totals 16 residues. The entry originates in a study of T cell responses to AZD1222 COVID-19 vaccine. Here the sequenced sample was peripheral blood, taken on day 0 of AZD1222 vaccination. The rearrangement joins TRBV7-2 to TRBJ2-1; the match to TRBD2 covers 7 bases. The TCR was taken from an adult in good health. CDR3 nucleotides: TGTGCCAGCAGCTTCGCCGGGGGACTACTTAACAATGAGCAGTTCTTC. Translating gives CASSFAGGLLNNEQFF.